This TCR beta chain came from a study of T cells in Graves' hyperthyroidism and ophthalmopathy. Ophthalmopathy in the patients scored at least 3 on Clinical Activity Score and at least 4 on NOSPECS grade, lasting under 3 months. Lactation, pregnancy, other autoimmune disease or uncontrolled infection excluded patients. The TCR beta CDR3 regions underwent amplification using RNA transcripts as the source. The HTBI set primed first-round TCR CDR3 RT-PCR. TCRdb re-analysed the multiplex PCR reads in MiXCR, keeping a single row per CDR3 protein. The sample lists under 400,000 distinct CDR3 sequences, 15% to 20% occurring once. The receptor comes from a woman aged 40 to 49 with Graves' ophthalmopathy. Sequencing was performed on blood.

This CDR3 is CASSRWLGTRQSEAFF. In DNA, the CDR3 is TGTGCCAGCAGCCGCTGGCTCGGGACACGGCAATCTGAAGCTTTCTTT. This chain joins TRBV11-1 and TRBJ1-1, with a tentative D call TRBD1 (6 bases). Per germline, CDR1 SGHAT and CDR2 FQDESV (reference sequence). V was pared by 5 bases and J by 6 bases, with 22 bases between. The CDR3 contains 16 residues.